This T cell receptor (beta chain) is drawn from a study of blood T cell repertoires in COVID-19. Original processing methods: Estimates of nucleated cell counts were drawn from the amplification of reference gene primers. Profiling relied on immunoSEQ multiplex PCR, and the TCRdb table lists in-frame clones only, not all of them. The V and J calls and clone size were taken over from that table, and D and trimming were inferred from the DNA. This table has about 230,000 clones, approximately 84% appearing once. From germline, CDR1 is MNHNY and CDR2 SVGAGI (reference sequence). This CDR3 spans 14 amino acids. Germline trimming cut 7 bases from V and 2 bases from J; bases unmatched to any gene: 8.

The sequence came from a man aged 35 to 55 with acute or convalescent COVID-19. Specimen: peripheral blood. The genes are TRBV6-6 and TRBJ2-7; 7 bases map to TRBD1. CDR3 loop: CASTLTGSPYEQYF. In nucleotides, the CDR3 is TGTGCCAGCACCCTGACAGGGAGCCCCTACGAGCAGTACTTC.